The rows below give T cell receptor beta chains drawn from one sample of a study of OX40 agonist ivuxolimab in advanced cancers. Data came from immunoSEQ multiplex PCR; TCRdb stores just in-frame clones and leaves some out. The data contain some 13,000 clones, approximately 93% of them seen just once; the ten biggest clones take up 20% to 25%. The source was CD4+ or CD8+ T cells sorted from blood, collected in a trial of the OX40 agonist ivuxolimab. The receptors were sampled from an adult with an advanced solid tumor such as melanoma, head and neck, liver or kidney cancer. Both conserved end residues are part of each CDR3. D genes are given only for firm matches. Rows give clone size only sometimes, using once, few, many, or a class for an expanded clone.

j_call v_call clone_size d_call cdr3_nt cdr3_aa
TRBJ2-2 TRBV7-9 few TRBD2 TGTGCCAGCATTTGGACTAGCGGGGCCGGGGAGCTGTTTTTT CASIWTSGAGELFF
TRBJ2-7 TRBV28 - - TGTGCCAGCAGTAACCGGGACACCGGCTACGAGCAGTACTTC CASSNRDTGYEQYF
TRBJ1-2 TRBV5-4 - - TGTGCCAGCAGCTTGGTGGCGGACAACTATGGCTACACCTTC CASSLVADNYGYTF
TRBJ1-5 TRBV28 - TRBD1 TGTGCCAGCAGTCCGGACAGGGAGATTCAGCCCCAGCATTTT CASSPDREIQPQHF
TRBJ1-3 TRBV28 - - TGTGCCAGCAGCTCAGGTTTAGCAGGAAACACCATATATTTT CASSSGLAGNTIYF
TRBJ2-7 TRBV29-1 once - TGCAGCGTTAGCGGCGGTGACGAGCAGTACTTC CSVSGGDEQYF
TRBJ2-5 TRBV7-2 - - TGTGCCAGCAGCTTAGGTGGAGGGTTTCAAGAGACCCAGTACTTC CASSLGGGFQETQYF
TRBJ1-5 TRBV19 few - TGTGCCAGCCTCCCTAGGTGGGGCAATCAGCCCCAGCATTTT CASLPRWGNQPQHF
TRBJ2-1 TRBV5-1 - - TGCGCCAGCAGACCCGACTCGAGGATTGAGCAGTTCTTC CASRPDSRIEQFF
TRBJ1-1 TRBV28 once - TGTGCCAGCAGTTTTGAGGGGGTGAACACTGAAGCTTTCTTT CASSFEGVNTEAFF
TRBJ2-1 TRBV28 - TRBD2 TGTGCCAGCAGTTCCGGTGGGAGGGTAGGTGAGCAGTTCTTC CASSSGGRVGEQFF
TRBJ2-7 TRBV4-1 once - TGCGCCAGCAGCAACACTCCTGGACAACCCTACGAGCAGTACTTC CASSNTPGQPYEQYF
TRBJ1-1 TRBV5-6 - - TGTGCCAGCAGCTATGGGGGCACTGAAGCTTTCTTT CASSYGGTEAFF
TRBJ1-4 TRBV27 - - TGTGCCAGCAGTTTATGGCCAAATGAAAAACTGTTTTTT CASSLWPNEKLFF
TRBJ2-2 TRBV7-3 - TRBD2 TGTGCCAGCAGCCCCACTAGCGGGCCCGGGGAGCTGTTTTTT CASSPTSGPGELFF
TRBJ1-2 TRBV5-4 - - TGTGCCAGCAGTGACCACGATGGCTACACCTTC CASSDHDGYTF
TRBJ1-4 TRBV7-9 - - TGTGCCAGCAGCTCAGGGGCGGGGGAAAAACTGTTTTTT CASSSGAGEKLFF
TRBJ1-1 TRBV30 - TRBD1 TGTGCCTGGAGAGTCGGACAGGGATATAACACTGAAGCTTTCTTT CAWRVGQGYNTEAFF
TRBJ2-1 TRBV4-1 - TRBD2 TGCGCCAGCAGCCAAGGGGGGGGCTCCTACAATGAGCAGTTCTTC CASSQGGGSYNEQFF
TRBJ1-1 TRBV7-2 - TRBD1 TGTGCCAGCAGTTACAGGGGGTTTAAGGGGACTTTCTTT CASSYRGFKGTFF
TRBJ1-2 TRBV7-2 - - TGTGCCAGCAGCTTAGATCGGGGCCCGGGGGGTGGCTACACCTTC CASSLDRGPGGGYTF
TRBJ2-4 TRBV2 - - TGTGCCAGCAGTGAATCCGAGGGGAGAAACATTCAGTACTTC CASSESEGRNIQYF
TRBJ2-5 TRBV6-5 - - TGTGCCAGCAGTTACGCCAGATGGTCGGAGACCCAGTACTTC CASSYARWSETQYF
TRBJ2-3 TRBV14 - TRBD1 TGTGCCAGCAGCCAAGGTCCAGGGGGTTTGGCAGATACGCAGTATTTT CASSQGPGGLADTQYF
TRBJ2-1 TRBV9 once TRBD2 TGTGCCAGCGGTGGTCTAGCGGGTGCGGTCGATGAGCAGTTCTTC CASGGLAGAVDEQFF
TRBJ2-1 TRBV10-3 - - TGTGCCATCAGTGAGTCAAGCCTAGCCGGCTCCTACAATGAGCAGTTCTTC CAISESSLAGSYNEQFF
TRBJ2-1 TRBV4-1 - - TGCGCCAGCAGCCCCCTAGGGGACAATGAGCAGTTCTTC CASSPLGDNEQFF
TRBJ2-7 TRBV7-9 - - TGTGCCAGTTCGAACCCGGGGAACGAGCAGTACTTC CASSNPGNEQYF
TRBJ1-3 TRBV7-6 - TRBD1 TGTGCCAGCAGCTTCTCCGGGACAGGGGGCGTCATATATTTT CASSFSGTGGVIYF
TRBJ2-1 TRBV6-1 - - TGTGCCAGCAGTGAATTGGGGGGGGGCCCCAATGAGCAGTTCTTC CASSELGGGPNEQFF
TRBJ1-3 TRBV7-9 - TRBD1 TGTGCCAGCAGCTCTGATGGGACAGGATCACCTGGAAACACCATATATTTT CASSSDGTGSPGNTIYF
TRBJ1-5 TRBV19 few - TGTGCCAGTAGTATACCACTAAATCAGCCCCAGCATTTT CASSIPLNQPQHF
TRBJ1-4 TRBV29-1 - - TGCAGCGTTGTGCTCACGGTCTCTAATGAAAAACTGTTTTTT CSVVLTVSNEKLFF
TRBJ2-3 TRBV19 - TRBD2 TGTGCCAGTAGTATTGGGACTAGCGGGAGAATCACAGATACGCAGTATTTT CASSIGTSGRITDTQYF
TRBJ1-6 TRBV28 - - TGTGCCAGCAGACAGTATAATTCACCCCTCCACTTT CASRQYNSPLHF
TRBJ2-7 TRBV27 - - TGTGCCAGCAGTTGGGCAGGGAACTACGAGCAGTACTTC CASSWAGNYEQYF
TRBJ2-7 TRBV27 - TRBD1 TGTGCCAGCAGGCCAGGACAGGGAGGACACGAGCAGTACTTC CASRPGQGGHEQYF
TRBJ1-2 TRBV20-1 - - TGCAGTGCTAGTGGGCTCCATGGCTACACCTTC CSASGLHGYTF
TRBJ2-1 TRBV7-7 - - TGTGCCAGCAGCGGCGGGGAGACCCCCAATGAGCAGTTCTTC CASSGGETPNEQFF
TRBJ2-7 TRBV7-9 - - TGTGCCAGCAGCTTAGTATCGGACCGTGGGTACGAGCAGTACTTC CASSLVSDRGYEQYF